This T cell receptor beta chain emerged from a study of OX40 agonist ivuxolimab in advanced cancers. Study-level background: Ivuxolimab was a fully human IgG2 agonistic monoclonal antibody targeting the costimulatory receptor OX40 (CD134). Of the approximately 54 dose-escalation patients, hepatocellular carcinoma was present in roughly 19, melanoma in approximately 15, renal cell carcinoma in 9 and head and neck cancer in 9. Prior anti-PD-1, anti-PD-L1 or anti-CTLA-4 therapy was permitted, and about 40% of dose-escalation patients had received checkpoint inhibitors. In the dose-escalation cohort, 65% to 85% of patients were male, and the mean age was 60 years with a range of roughly 20 to 79. Peripheral TCRbeta sequencing was intended to test whether TCR sequence diversity was altered and clonal T-cell expansion was caused by ivuxolimab. The monotherapy dose-escalation portion (N of about 57 patients) of the phase I ivuxolimab trial is reported in the paper. Intravenous ivuxolimab was administered to patients every 2 weeks at six dose levels: 0.01, 0.1, 0.3, 1.5, 3 and 10 mg/kg. Partial responses occurred in three dose-escalation patients, of whom one had hepatocellular carcinoma and two had cutaneous melanoma.

Results and caveats for the whole study, not just this receptor: The antigen specificity of the peripheral T cells that underwent clonal expansion was not determined. After ivuxolimab, more expanded clones were found on average in CD8+ T cells than in CD4+ T cells. At doses from 0.1 to 3.0 mg/kg, clonal expansion was seen in both CD4+ and CD8+ blood T cells between baseline and week 6. In the 0.1-3.0 mg/kg groups, partial responders had among the lowest normalized peripheral clonal expansion, particularly in CD8+ T cells. Low levels of normalized T-cell clonal expansion were also seen in some patients who did not respond.

On this clone: Its antigen is unknown. Within one base of it there is no much larger clone, and no base qualities were kept.

The trial excluded patients who had a history of autoimmune disease or who were on systemic immunosuppression. Peripheral blood for TCR sequencing was drawn from every dose cohort at baseline, at cycle 4 day 1 and at cycle 7 day 1. The samples were taken from a phase I, first-in-human, multicenter, open-label dose-escalation trial of ivuxolimab. Adults with locally advanced or metastatic melanoma, renal cell carcinoma, hepatocellular carcinoma or head and neck squamous cell carcinoma were enrolled in the trial. Before TCR sequencing, CD4+ T cells and CD8+ T cells from peripheral blood were sorted into separate populations. The CDR3 numbers 15 residues from cysteine through phenylalanine. Only the CDR3 portion is preserved as DNA: 45 bases, with reading frame beginning at the first base. From the germline V gene (reference sequence), CDR1 is WNHNN and CDR2 is SYGVQD. V sheds 2 bases and J sheds 2 bases, leaving 10 bases between their ends.

For sequencing of the TCRbeta CDR3 region, genomic DNA was extracted from the sorted cells. The immunoSEQ Assay was used for sequencing of TCRbeta CDR3 regions. TCRdb limited this immuneACCESS table to in-frame rearrangements with V and J called. A share of clones is missing; checked studies link under half to unresolved V genes, and the rest is unexplained. Across this sample there are around 20,000 clones, with about 87% seen only once. Clones ranked in the top ten supply 25% to 35% of the sample. The sequences come from CD4+ or CD8+ T cells sorted from blood, collected in a trial of the OX40 agonist ivuxolimab. The sequence derives from an adult with an advanced solid tumor such as melanoma, head and neck, liver or kidney cancer. This receptor chain uses TRBV10-1 and TRBJ2-1; the best D guess is TRBD2, with 5 bases matching. CDR3 loop: CASSEPADPYNEQFF. DNA sequence: TGCGCCAGCAGTGAGCCAGCGGACCCCTACAATGAGCAGTTCTTC.